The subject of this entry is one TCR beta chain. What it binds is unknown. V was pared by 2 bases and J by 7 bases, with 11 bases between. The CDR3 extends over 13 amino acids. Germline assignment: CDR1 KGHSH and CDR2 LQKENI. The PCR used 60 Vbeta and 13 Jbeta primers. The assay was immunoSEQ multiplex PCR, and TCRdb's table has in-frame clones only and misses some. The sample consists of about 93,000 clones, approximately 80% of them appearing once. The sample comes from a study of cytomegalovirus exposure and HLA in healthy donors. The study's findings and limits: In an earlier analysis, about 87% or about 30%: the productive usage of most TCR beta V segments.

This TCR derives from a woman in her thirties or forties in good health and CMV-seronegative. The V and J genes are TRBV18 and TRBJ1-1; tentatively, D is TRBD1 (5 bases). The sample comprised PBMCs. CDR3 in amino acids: CASSPLLRGEAFF. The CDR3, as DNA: TGTGCCAGCTCACCATTATTAAGGGGTGAAGCTTTCTTT.